These 26 T cell receptor beta chains came from one sample sequenced in a study of a mutant IDH1 vaccine in newly diagnosed glioma. The protocol was immunoSEQ multiplex PCR, while the TCRdb copy is restricted to in-frame clones and leaves out a portion. The table has about 30,000 clones, about four fifths seen once. Time point denoted: week 5, during vaccination. Each dose delivered 300 ug of mutant IDH1 20-mer peptide subcutaneously with imiquimod. These receptors are not linked to any known antigen. This specimen consisted of PBMCs, obtained from a glioma patient whose treatment included an IDH1 peptide vaccine. The source of these receptors is a man in his thirties or forties with glioma.

The chain is built from TRBV5-6 and TRBJ1-4; the D is unclear. The CDR3 sequence is 15 residues long. The germline V and J ends were trimmed by 2 bases and 0 bases, with 8 bases remaining between them. Germline loops: CDR1 SGHDT, CDR2 YYEEEE. This CDR3 reads CASSFADTTNEKLFF. The CDR3 nucleotides read TGTGCCAGCAGCTTCGCAGACACAACTAATGAAAAACTGTTTTTT.

This clone was counted a few times. This sequence joins TRBV5-4 and TRBJ2-2; no clear D gene. The germline V and J ends were trimmed by 1 base and 4 bases, with 14 bases remaining between them. This CDR3 spans 16 amino acids. Germline values: CDR1 SGHNT, CDR2 YYREEE (reference sequence). The CDR3 DNA is TGTGCCAGCAGCTTGTTGGAAGGGTTATTCACCGGGGAGCTGTTTTTT. Translated, it gives CASSLLEGLFTGELFF.

This chain joins TRBV30 and TRBJ2-2, with a possible D match to TRBD1 (6 bases). Trimming stripped 0 bases from V and 7 bases from J, with 15 bases between. The CDR3 sequence is 15 residues long. The germline CDR1 and CDR2 sequences are GTSNPN and SVGIG (reference sequence). The chain's CDR3 is CAWSVGQGLGGELFF. CDR3 nucleotides: TGTGCCTGGAGTGTAGGCCAGGGGCTAGGCGGGGAGCTGTTTTTT.

This clone was detected a few times. The rearrangement links TRBV7-3 to TRBJ1-1; tentative D call: TRBD1 (6 bases). The CDR3 totals 13 residues. Germline values: CDR1 SGHTA, CDR2 FQGTGA. Trimming pared 3 bases from V and 5 bases from J, leaving 10 bases between. The CDR3 DNA reads TGTGCCAGCAGCTTTGGGGGGCAAACTGAAGCTTTCTTT. This translates into CASSFGGQTEAFF.

CDR3 coding DNA: TGTGCCAGCAGCCCCCGGGAATATGGCTACACCTTC. Amino acids: CASSPREYGYTF. The chain combines TRBV14 with TRBJ1-2; D unclear. V was cut by 4 bases and J by 5 bases, with 8 bases left in between. Germline loops: CDR1 SGHDN, CDR2 FVKESK. CDR3 length equals 12 residues.

This rearrangement joins TRBV30 to TRBJ2-3; D tentatively fits TRBD1 or TRBD2 (6 bases each). V was trimmed by 2 bases and J by 2 bases, leaving 17 bases between them. Germline V gene data show CDR1 as GTSNPN and CDR2 as SVGIG (reference sequence). The CDR3 contains 16 residues. In DNA form, the CDR3 reads TGTGCCTGGAGTAACAGGGCAGGGAGGAACACAGATACGCAGTATTTT. This sequence encodes CAWSNRAGRNTDTQYF.

The chain links TRBV27 to TRBJ2-1, with D maybe TRBD1 (6 bases). The CDR3 loop spans 17 amino acids. Germline lookup yields CDR1 MNHEY and CDR2 SMNVEV (reference sequence). V was pared by 4 bases and J by 4 bases, with 20 bases between. The DNA of the CDR3 is TGTGCCAGCAGTTCCTACTTCGACAGGTGGCCGTACAATGAGCAGTTCTTC. It specifies CASSSYFDRWPYNEQFF.

This rearrangement joins TRBV4-1 to TRBJ2-3; 10 bases agree with TRBD2. V was clipped by 0 bases and J by 0 bases; unmatched bases: 3. The CDR3 runs to 17 residues. Germline V gene lookup returns CDR1 MGHRA and CDR2 YSYEKL. The CDR3 protein is CASSQEIAGGSTDTQYF. The CDR3 bases are TGCGCCAGCAGCCAAGAGATAGCGGGGGGAAGCACAGATACGCAGTATTTT.

The J gene is TRBJ1-4, the V gene TRBV30, with D unclear. CDR1 and CDR2 (germline): GTSNPN, SVGIG (reference sequence). This CDR3 has 15 residues. V dropped 0 bases and J dropped 8 bases, with 16 bases sitting between them. CDR3 sequence (DNA): TGTGCCTGGAGTGTACAAGGTCGGGCAACGGAAAAACTGTTTTTT. It codes for CAWSVQGRATEKLFF.

The DNA of the CDR3 is TGTGCCAGCAGTAGGTATGAAGCTTTCTTT. This translates into CASSRYEAFF. The chain is built from TRBV2 and TRBJ1-1, with D hard to call. Germline lookup yields CDR1 SNHLY and CDR2 FYNNEI. The CDR3 sequence is 10 residues long. With 5 bases removed from V and 7 bases from J, the gap between germline ends came to 5 bases.

The chain couples TRBV29-1 to TRBJ1-3; D is unclear. Trimming cost V 7 bases and J 4 bases, with 11 bases left between them. The CDR3 is 12 amino acids. Per the germline V gene, CDR1 is SQVTM and CDR2 is ANQGSEA. CDR3 bases: TGCAGCGCAACCGGGTCCGGAAACACCATATATTTT. This codes for CSATGSGNTIYF.

The rearrangement uses TRBV7-2 and TRBJ1-2, with D hard to call. The CDR3 consists of 15 residues. Germline values: CDR1 SGHTA, CDR2 FQGNSA. Between the trimmed V and J ends, which lost 0 bases and 0 bases, there was a span of 8 bases. The CDR3 bases are TGTGCCAGCAGCTTAGCAGGGCCTACTAACTATGGCTACACCTTC. This gives the protein CASSLAGPTNYGYTF.

In DNA form, the CDR3 reads TGTGCCAGCTCACCTAACAACTGGGGAAATCAGCCCCAGCATTTT. This translates into CASSPNNWGNQPQHF. V gene TRBV18 combines with J gene TRBJ1-5; D is unclear. Germline CDR1 reads KGHSH; CDR2 reads LQKENI. CDR3 length: 15 amino acids. V was cut by 3 bases and J by 4 bases, with 13 bases left in between.

The chain couples TRBV7-8 to TRBJ2-2; 9 nucleotides match TRBD2. CDR1 and CDR2 (germline): SGHVS, FQNEAQ. The CDR3 extends over 14 amino acids. V lost 5 bases, J lost 5 bases, and 3 bases stayed unmatched. The DNA for the CDR3 is TGTGCCAGCAGCCCAGCGGGGGGTACCGGGGAGCTGTTTTTT. This gives the protein CASSPAGGTGELFF.

This chain connects TRBV28 to TRBJ1-1, with D possibly TRBD1 on 5 matching bases. The CDR3 is 13 residues long. V shed 7 bases and J shed 6 bases, with 15 bases lying between them. Germline CDR1 MDHEN, CDR2 SYDVKM. The CDR3 coding sequence is TGTGCCAGCACTTTCGGGGGGGGACCTGAAGCTTTCTTT. Encoded protein: CASTFGGGPEAFF.

This chain uses TRBV2 with TRBJ1-5; no clear D. Trimming removed 3 bases at V and 7 bases at J, with 7 bases between. The germline gives CDR1 SNHLY, CDR2 FYNNEI. The CDR3 covers 12 residues. CDR3 bases: TGTGCCAGCAGTGACAACAGACAGCCCCAGCATTTT. This sequence encodes CASSDNRQPQHF.

V gene TRBV5-6 combines with J gene TRBJ1-1, with unresolved D. The CDR3 contains 14 residues. The V gene's germline CDR1 is SGHDT and CDR2 YYEEEE. Trimming removed 1 base from V and 0 bases from J, with 7 bases in between. CDR3 residues: CASSLPGMNTEAFF. Here the CDR3 DNA reads TGTGCCAGCAGCTTGCCGGGAATGAACACTGAAGCTTTCTTT.

This clone appeared a single time. The chain couples TRBV4-3 to TRBJ2-7; 7 nucleotides line up with TRBD1. V lost 3 bases, J lost 4 bases, and 15 bases stayed unmatched. The CDR3 is 17 residues long. Germline V gives CDR1 LGHNA, CDR2 YSLEER. The CDR3 DNA reads as TGCGCCAGCAGCCAGACCCTCTCCGGGACAGAAATTTACGAGCAGTACTTC. This encodes CASSQTLSGTEIYEQYF.

This clone was seen only a few times. The genes are TRBV18 and TRBJ1-1; D is unresolved. Per the germline V gene, CDR1 is KGHSH and CDR2 is LQKENI. The CDR3 runs to 14 residues. Trimming shortened V by 1 base and J by 1 base, and 7 bases separated the two germline ends. The CDR3 sequence: CASSPQMPNTEAFF. The CDR3 nucleotides read TGTGCCAGCTCACCACAGATGCCGAACACTGAAGCTTTCTTT.

The chain has TRBV6-1 and TRBJ2-7, with 8 bases identical to TRBD1. The CDR3 has 14 residues. Germline V CDR1 and CDR2: MNHNS, SASEGT. The trim removed 6 bases at V and 7 bases at J, leaving 11 bases unmatched. The CDR3 DNA sequence: TGTGCCAGCAGAACCCAGGGGGCCGGCGAGGAGCAGTACTTC. Translating it yields CASRTQGAGEEQYF.

This clone was found a few times. The chain joins TRBV10-1 to TRBJ2-7, with 9 bases that match TRBD2. With 1 base clipped from V and 0 bases from J, the junction kept 4 bases outside the gene matches. Germline lookup yields CDR1 WNHNN and CDR2 SYGVQD (reference sequence). The CDR3 is made up of 16 amino acids. CDR3 sequence reads: CASSEFSGSLSYEQYF. The CDR3 DNA follows: TGCGCCAGCAGTGAGTTTAGCGGGAGCCTCTCCTACGAGCAGTACTTC.

The rearrangement links TRBV10-3 to TRBJ2-5, with 8 positions matching TRBD1. V shed 0 bases, J shed 7 bases, and the junction held 10 bases outside the gene matches. The CDR3 totals 16 residues. Germline lookup yields CDR1 ENHRY and CDR2 SYGVKD. The CDR3 here is CAISESRNRGVVTQYF. The CDR3, as DNA: TGTGCCATCAGTGAGTCTAGGAACAGGGGGGTAGTGACCCAGTACTTC.

The chain recombines TRBV5-5 with TRBJ2-7, with D maybe TRBD2 (6 bases). Between the trimmed V and J ends, which lost 4 bases and 7 bases, there was a span of 15 bases. The CDR3 spans 13 residues. Germline V gene data show CDR1 as SGHKS and CDR2 as YYEKEE (reference sequence). The CDR3 is CASSNDPGGEQYF. The CDR3 region has the DNA TGTGCCAGCAGCAATGACCCTGGGGGGGAGCAGTACTTC.

The chain recombines TRBV7-9 with TRBJ1-2; the match to TRBD1 covers 8 bases. Germline V lookup: CDR1 SEHNR, CDR2 FQNEAQ (reference sequence). The CDR3 covers 15 residues. V lost 1 base to trimming and J lost 3 bases; unmatched junction nucleotides: 4. CDR3 sequence reads: CASSLGTGSYYGYTF. In DNA form, the CDR3 reads TGTGCCAGCAGCTTAGGGACAGGGTCGTACTATGGCTACACCTTC.

This clone was counted once. The chain has TRBV28 and TRBJ1-5; no reliable D call. The ends were cut back, 5 bases at V and 8 bases at J, with 7 bases in the middle. The CDR3 contains 11 residues. The germline V gene encodes CDR1 MDHEN and CDR2 SYDVKM. CDR3 sequence: CASSTTEPQHF. CDR3 coding DNA: TGTGCCAGCAGTACGACGGAGCCCCAGCATTTT.

The chain joins TRBV9 to TRBJ2-5; D gene uncertain. The CDR3 has 16 amino acids. From germline, CDR1 is SGDLS and CDR2 YYNGEE. Trimming cost V 5 bases and J 2 bases, with 19 bases left between them. The CDR3 DNA is TGTGCCAGCAGTCCCCTCCTGAGAGAGACTCAAGAGACCCAGTACTTC. This translates into CASSPLLRETQETQYF.